This T cell receptor (beta chain) was identified in a study of cytomegalovirus exposure and HLA in healthy donors. Background on the study: Drawn from HLA-typed donors, tens of millions of unique TCRs were held in an early data release. There were some 380 genotyped donors. Of these, 81% fell in the genetic ancestry cluster associated with self-reported Caucasian donors.

About this clone itself: As yet, its antigen is unknown.

13 Jbeta primers and 60 Vbeta primers were used for the PCR. Produced via immunoSEQ multiplex PCR; TCRdb's table is partial and in-frame only. The table includes 130,000 or so clones, 81% detected once. Study conclusions and caveats: The productive fraction for most TCR beta V segments was about 90% or about 30% in an earlier analysis.

Per germline, CDR1 SGHTA and CDR2 FQGNSA. The CDR3 is 16 residues long. Trimming cost V 5 bases and J 9 bases, with 20 bases left between them. The sample was PBMCs. The origin of this receptor is a man between 18 and 29 years old in good health and CMV-seronegative. The rearrangement joins TRBV7-2 to TRBJ1-6; D not resolved. The CDR3 nucleotides read TGTGCCAGCAGCCGCCCCCCGATGCGTCCGGGTTCACCCCTCCACTTT. Its protein product is CASSRPPMRPGSPLHF.